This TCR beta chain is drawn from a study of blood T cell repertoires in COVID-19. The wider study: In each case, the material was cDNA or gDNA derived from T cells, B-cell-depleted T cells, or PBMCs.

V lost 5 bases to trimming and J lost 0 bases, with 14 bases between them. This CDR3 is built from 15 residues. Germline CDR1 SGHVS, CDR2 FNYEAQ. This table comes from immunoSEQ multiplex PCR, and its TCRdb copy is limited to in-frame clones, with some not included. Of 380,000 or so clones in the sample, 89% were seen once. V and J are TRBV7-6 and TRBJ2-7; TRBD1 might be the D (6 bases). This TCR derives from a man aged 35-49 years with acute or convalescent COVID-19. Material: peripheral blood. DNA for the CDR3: TGTGCCAGCAGCGAACGACAGGAAAGCTCCTACGAGCAGTACTTC. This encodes CASSERQESSYEQYF.